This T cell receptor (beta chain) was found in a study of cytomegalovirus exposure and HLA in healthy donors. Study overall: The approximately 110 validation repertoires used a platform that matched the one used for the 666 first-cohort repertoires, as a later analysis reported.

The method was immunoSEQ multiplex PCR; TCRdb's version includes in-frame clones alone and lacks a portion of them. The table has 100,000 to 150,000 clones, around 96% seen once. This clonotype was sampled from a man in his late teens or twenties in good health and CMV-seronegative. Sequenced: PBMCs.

The CDR3 DNA sequence: TGTGCCAGCAGTTTAGGTACCTACCAGCCCCAGCATTTT. Residues: CASSLGTYQPQHF. The chain is built from TRBV27 and TRBJ1-5, with D unresolved. V shed 2 bases and J shed 7 bases, with 9 bases lying between them. The CDR3 extends over 13 amino acids. Germline CDR1 and CDR2: MNHEY and SMNVEV (reference sequence).